This T cell receptor (beta chain) was identified during a study of cytomegalovirus exposure and HLA in healthy donors. Study background: There were some 380 genotyped donors. Of these, roughly 82% fell in the genetic ancestry cluster associated with self-reported Caucasian donors. General observations from the study: In a later analysis, HLA-associated TCR beta chains were more clonally expanded than equally common others. Associated with cytomegalovirus, according to the listing, were around 160 TCR beta chains. The classifier reportedly diagnosed cytomegalovirus status with high sensitivity and specificity.

The PCR was carried out with 60 Vbeta primers and 13 Jbeta primers. The method was immunoSEQ multiplex PCR; TCRdb's version includes in-frame clones alone and lacks a portion of them. The sample has over 150,000 clones; about 80% are singletons. Regarding this clone: Its antigen is undetermined.

Trimming pared 5 bases from V and 0 bases from J, leaving 16 bases between. The CDR3 spans 16 residues. Germline lookup yields CDR1 SGHRS and CDR2 YFSETQ. The receptor was derived from a young man in good health and CMV-seropositive. The genes are TRBV5-1 and TRBJ2-3; D gene unclear. What was sequenced was PBMCs. This CDR3 reads CASSSTAPASTDTQYF. In DNA form, the CDR3 reads TGCGCCAGCAGTTCGACGGCGCCAGCGAGCACAGATACGCAGTATTTT.